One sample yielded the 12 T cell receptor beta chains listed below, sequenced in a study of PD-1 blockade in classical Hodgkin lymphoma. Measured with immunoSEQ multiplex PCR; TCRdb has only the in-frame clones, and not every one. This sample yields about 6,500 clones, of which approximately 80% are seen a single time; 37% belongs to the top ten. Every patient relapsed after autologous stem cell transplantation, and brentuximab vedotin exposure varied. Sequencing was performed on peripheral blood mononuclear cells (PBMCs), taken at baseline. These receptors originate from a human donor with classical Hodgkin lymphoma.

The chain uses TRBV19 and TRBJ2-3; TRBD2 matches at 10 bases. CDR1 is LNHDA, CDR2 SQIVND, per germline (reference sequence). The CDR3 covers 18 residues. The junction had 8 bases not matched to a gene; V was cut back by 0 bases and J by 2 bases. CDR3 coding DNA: TGTGCCAGTAGTATAGACGGGACTAGCGACACCTTCACAGATACGCAGTATTTT. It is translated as CASSIDGTSDTFTDTQYF.

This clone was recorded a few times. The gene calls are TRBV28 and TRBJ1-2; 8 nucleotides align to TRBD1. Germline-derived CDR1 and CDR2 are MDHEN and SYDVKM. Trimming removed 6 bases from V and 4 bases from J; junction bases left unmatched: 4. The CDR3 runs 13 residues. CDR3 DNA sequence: TGTGCCAGCAGACCAGGACAGGGCTATGGCTACACCTTC. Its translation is CASRPGQGYGYTF.

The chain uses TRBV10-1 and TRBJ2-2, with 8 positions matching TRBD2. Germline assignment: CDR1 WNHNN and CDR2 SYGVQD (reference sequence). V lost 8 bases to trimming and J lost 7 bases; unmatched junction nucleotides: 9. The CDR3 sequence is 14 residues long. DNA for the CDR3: TGCGCCAGCTCACCGGGAGGGCTAAACGGGGAGCTGTTTTTT. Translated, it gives CASSPGGLNGELFF.

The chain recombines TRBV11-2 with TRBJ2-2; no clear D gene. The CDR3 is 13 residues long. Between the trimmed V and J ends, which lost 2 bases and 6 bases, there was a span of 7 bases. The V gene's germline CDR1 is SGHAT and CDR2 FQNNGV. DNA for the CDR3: TGTGCCAGCAGCTTAAACTTTGCCGGGGAGCTGTTTTTT. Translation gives CASSLNFAGELFF.

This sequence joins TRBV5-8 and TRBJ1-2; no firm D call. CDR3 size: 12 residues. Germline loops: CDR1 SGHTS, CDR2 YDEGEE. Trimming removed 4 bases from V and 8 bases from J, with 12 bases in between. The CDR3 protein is CASSHINGGYTF. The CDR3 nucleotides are TGTGCCAGCAGCCATATCAATGGGGGCTACACCTTC.

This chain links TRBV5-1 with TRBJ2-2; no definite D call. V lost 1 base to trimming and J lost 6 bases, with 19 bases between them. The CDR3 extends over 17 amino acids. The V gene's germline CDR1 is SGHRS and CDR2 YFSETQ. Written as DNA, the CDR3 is TGCGCCAGCAGCTTGAATGCGCTCCCCACCCGGCCCGGGGAGCTGTTTTTT. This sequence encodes CASSLNALPTRPGELFF. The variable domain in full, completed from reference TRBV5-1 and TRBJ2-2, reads KAGVTQTPRYLIKTRGQQVTLSCSPISGHRSVSWYQQTPGQGLQFLFEYFSETQRNKGNFPGRFSGRQFSNSRSEMNVSTLELGDSALYLCASSLNALPTRPGELFFGEGSRLTVL.

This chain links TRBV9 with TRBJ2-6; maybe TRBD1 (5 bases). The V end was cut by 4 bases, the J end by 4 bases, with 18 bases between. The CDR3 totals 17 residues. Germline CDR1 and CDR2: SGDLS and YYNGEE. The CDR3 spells CASSLRGGADGANVLTF. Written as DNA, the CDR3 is TGTGCCAGCAGCTTGAGAGGTGGGGCGGACGGGGCCAACGTCCTGACTTTC. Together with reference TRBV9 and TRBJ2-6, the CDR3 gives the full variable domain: DSGVTQTPKHLITATGQRVTLRCSPRSGDLSVYWYQQSLDQGLQFLIQYYNGEERAKGNILERFSAQQFPDLHSELNLSSLELGDSALYFCASSLRGGADGANVLTFGAGSRLTVL.

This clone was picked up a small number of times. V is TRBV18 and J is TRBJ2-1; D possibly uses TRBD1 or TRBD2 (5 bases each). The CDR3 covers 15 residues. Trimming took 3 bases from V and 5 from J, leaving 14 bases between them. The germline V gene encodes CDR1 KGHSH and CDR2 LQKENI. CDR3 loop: CASSPEQDSNNEQFF. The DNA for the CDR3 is TGTGCCAGCTCACCTGAACAGGACTCGAACAATGAGCAGTTCTTC. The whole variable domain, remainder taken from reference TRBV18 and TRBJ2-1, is NAGVMQNPRHLVRRRGQEARLRCSPMKGHSHVYWYRQLPEEGLKFMVYLQKENIIDESGMPKERFSAEFPKEGPSILRIQQVVRGDSAAYFCASSPEQDSNNEQFFGPGTRLTVL.

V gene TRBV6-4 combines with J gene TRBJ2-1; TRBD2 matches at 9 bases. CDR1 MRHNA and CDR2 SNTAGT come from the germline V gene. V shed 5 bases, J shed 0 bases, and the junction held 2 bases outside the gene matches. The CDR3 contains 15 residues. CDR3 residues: CASSKTSGSYNEQFF. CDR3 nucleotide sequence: TGTGCCAGCAGTAAGACTAGCGGCTCCTACAATGAGCAGTTCTTC.

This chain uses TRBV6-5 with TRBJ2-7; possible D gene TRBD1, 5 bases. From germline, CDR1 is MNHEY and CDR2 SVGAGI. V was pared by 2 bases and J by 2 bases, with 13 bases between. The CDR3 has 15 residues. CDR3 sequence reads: CASSYIGELPYEQYF. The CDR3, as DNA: TGTGCCAGCAGTTACATAGGGGAACTTCCCTACGAGCAGTACTTC.

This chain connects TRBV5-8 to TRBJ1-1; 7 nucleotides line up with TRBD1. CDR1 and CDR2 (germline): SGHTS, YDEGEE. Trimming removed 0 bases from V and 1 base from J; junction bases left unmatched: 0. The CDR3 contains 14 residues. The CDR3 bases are TGTGCCAGCAGCTTGGCAGGGGGGAACACTGAAGCTTTCTTT. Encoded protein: CASSLAGGNTEAFF.

The CDR3 coding sequence is TGTGCCAGCAGCCCCGGACAGGGCAGACATCAGCCCCAGCATTTT. This encodes CASSPGQGRHQPQHF. J is TRBJ1-5 and V is TRBV6-5; 8 bases are shared with TRBD1. Germline V CDR1 and CDR2: MNHEY, SVGAGI. V lost 6 bases, J lost 5 bases, and 9 bases stayed unmatched. CDR3 length: 15 amino acids.